The 28 T cell receptor beta chains below come from one sample, sequenced in a study of blood T cell repertoires in COVID-19. Libraries were prepared by immunoSEQ multiplex PCR; TCRdb keeps only in-frame clonotypes and omits some of them. The sample records 85,000 to 95,000 clones, around 88% being singletons. The material sequenced was peripheral blood. These receptors all come from an elderly woman with acute or convalescent COVID-19.

The V and J genes are TRBV19 and TRBJ1-3; D unclear. Trimming cost V 5 bases and J 2 bases, with 10 bases left between them. The CDR3 length is 14 residues. Germline V gene lookup returns CDR1 LNHDA and CDR2 SQIVND (reference sequence). The CDR3 loop reads CASSVLSPGNTIYF. Here the CDR3 DNA reads TGTGCCAGTAGTGTCCTTAGCCCTGGAAACACCATATATTTT.

J is TRBJ1-5 and V is TRBV24-1; D unclear. V lost 4 bases and J 0 bases, leaving 12 bases between the germline ends. Germline CDR1 KGHDR, CDR2 SFDVKD. This CDR3 comprises 16 residues. The CDR3 protein is CATSESGSYSNQPQHF. The CDR3 nucleotides read TGTGCCACCAGTGAGTCCGGGTCCTATAGCAATCAGCCCCAGCATTTT.

This chain uses TRBV6-5 with TRBJ1-5, with a tentative D call TRBD1 (5 bases). Germline lookup yields CDR1 MNHEY and CDR2 SVGAGI. Trimming took off 6 bases at V and 4 bases at J, with 13 bases between the two ends. The CDR3 sequence is 14 residues long. CDR3 coding DNA: TGTGCCAGCAGAAAAAGGGGTTTAAATCAGCCCCAGCATTTT. It codes for CASRKRGLNQPQHF.

In this sample, this clone turned up a few times. The genes are TRBV28 and TRBJ1-6, with a possible D match to TRBD1 (5 bases). There are 14 residues in the CDR3. V was cut by 6 bases and J by 7 bases, with 13 bases left in between. The germline CDR1 and CDR2 sequences are MDHEN and SYDVKM. In nucleotides, the CDR3 is TGTGCCAGCAGGCCTCAGGGAGGCAATTCACCCCTCCACTTT. Its translation is CASRPQGGNSPLHF.

The chain carries TRBV5-1 and TRBJ2-1; 9 bases agree with TRBD2. The CDR3 length is 15 residues. V shed 3 bases, J shed 7 bases, and the junction held 8 bases outside the gene matches. Germline V gives CDR1 SGHRS, CDR2 YFSETQ. CDR3 in DNA: TGCGCCAGCAGCTGGACTAGCGAGGTAAGGAATGAGCAGTTCTTC. Translated: CASSWTSEVRNEQFF.

This clone was seen only a few times. The chain uses TRBV11-3 and TRBJ1-4; D might be TRBD1 (5 bases). The CDR3 has 17 amino acids. Germline-derived CDR1 and CDR2 are SGHNT and YENEEA. The germline V and J ends were trimmed by 3 bases and 8 bases, with 22 bases remaining between them. The CDR3, as DNA: TGTGCCAGCAGCTTGGTTATTGCGGGAACAGGCAGGGAAAAACTGTTTTTT. Translating it yields CASSLVIAGTGREKLFF.

This chain joins TRBV4-1 and TRBJ2-3, with 11 nucleotides matching TRBD1. Unmatched junction bases numbered 5, after V lost 4 bases and J lost 8 bases. CDR3 length equals 14 residues. CDR1 MGHRA and CDR2 YSYEKL come from the germline V gene. CDR3 sequence: CASSRDRGMGTQYF. The CDR3 DNA follows: TGCGCCAGCAGCCGGGACAGGGGGATGGGTACGCAGTATTTT.

The chain recombines TRBV10-1 with TRBJ2-1; a weak D match, TRBD1 (6 bases). Germline V lookup: CDR1 WNHNN, CDR2 SYGVQD (reference sequence). This CDR3 spans 15 amino acids. V was shortened by 2 bases and J by 8 bases, with 16 bases between the two germline ends. CDR3 bases: TGCGCCAGCAGTGAGAGGGCAGGGGTGGTGGATGAGCAGTTCTTC. Its protein product is CASSERAGVVDEQFF.

The chain combines TRBV5-1 with TRBJ1-3, with D possibly TRBD1 on 5 matching bases. CDR3 size: 16 residues. Germline loops: CDR1 SGHRS, CDR2 YFSETQ. V lost 0 bases to trimming and J lost 0 bases, with 10 bases between them. Here the CDR3 reads CASSLAGPSSGNTIYF. For the CDR3, the DNA is TGCGCCAGCAGCTTGGCAGGGCCAAGCTCTGGAAACACCATATATTTT.

In its sample, this clone was seen a few times. The V call is TRBV21-1, the J call TRBJ1-4; the table names TRBD1, a call not compared with the DNA. TRBV21-1 is an annotated pseudogene. The CDR3 has 17 residues. The CDR3 bases are TGTGCCAGCAGCAAGAATGTTCTGACAACAACTAATGAAAAACTGTTTTTT. This sequence encodes CASSKNVLTTTNEKLFF.

The V and J genes are TRBV15 and TRBJ1-5; 7 bases fit TRBD1. CDR1 and CDR2 (germline): LNHNV, YYDKDF (reference sequence). V was pared by 3 bases and J by 2 bases, with 7 bases of the junction left unmatched. This CDR3 comprises 16 residues. As DNA, the CDR3 is TGTGCCACCAGCAGTGCAGGGGGGTCGGGCAATCAGCCCCAGCATTTT. It encodes CATSSAGGSGNQPQHF.

The chain carries TRBV27 and TRBJ2-3; D ambiguous. The germline V gene encodes CDR1 MNHEY and CDR2 SMNVEV (reference sequence). The CDR3 extends over 14 amino acids. With 3 bases removed from V and 4 bases from J, the gap between germline ends came to 11 bases. CDR3: CASSLARLADTQYF. DNA for the CDR3: TGTGCCAGCAGTTTGGCCAGACTGGCAGATACGCAGTATTTT.

This sequence joins TRBV19 and TRBJ1-2, with a weak D call TRBD1 (6 bases). The CDR3 runs to 14 residues. The germline CDR1 and CDR2 sequences are LNHDA and SQIVND (reference sequence). V was cut by 8 bases and J by 3 bases, with 16 bases left in between. In DNA, the CDR3 is TGTGCCAGTCACAAGTCAGGGGAAGACTATGGCTACACCTTC. It is translated as CASHKSGEDYGYTF. Combining the CDR3 with reference TRBV19 and TRBJ1-2 gives the whole variable domain DGGITQSPKYLFRKEGQNVTLSCEQNLNHDAMYWYRQDPGQGLRLIYYSQIVNDFQKGDIAEGYSVSREKKESFPLTVTSAQKNPTAFYLCASHKSGEDYGYTFGSGTRLTVV.

The rearrangement uses TRBV10-3 and TRBJ2-3; 7 bases are shared with TRBD1. Germline loops: CDR1 ENHRY, CDR2 SYGVKD. Losses at the gene ends were 1 base for V and 0 bases for J; bases not matched to a gene: 7. The CDR3 is made up of 17 amino acids. As DNA, the CDR3 is TGTGCCATCAGTGAGTTCGCGTCGACAGGGAGCACAGATACGCAGTATTTT. Protein product: CAISEFASTGSTDTQYF.

This sequence joins TRBV19 and TRBJ2-7; unclear D gene. This CDR3 spans 13 amino acids. V gave up 0 bases and J gave up 0 bases, with 3 bases separating them. The germline gives CDR1 LNHDA, CDR2 SQIVND (reference sequence). Here the CDR3 DNA reads TGTGCCAGTAGTATAGACAGCTCCTACGAGCAGTACTTC. Translating gives CASSIDSSYEQYF.

This chain connects TRBV6-5 to TRBJ2-7; maybe TRBD2 (6 bases). The CDR3 covers 13 residues. The germline V gene has CDR1 MNHEY and CDR2 SVGAGI. V gave up 6 bases and J gave up 0 bases, with 9 bases separating them. DNA for the CDR3: TGTGCCAGCAGCGTCGGGAGCTCCTACGAGCAGTACTTC. This translates into CASSVGSSYEQYF.

The chain links TRBV9 to TRBJ2-3; 7 bases agree with TRBD2. The V gene's germline CDR1 is SGDLS and CDR2 YYNGEE. Germline trimming cut 6 bases from V and 2 bases from J; bases unmatched to any gene: 3. CDR3 length equals 13 residues. The CDR3: CASTRDYTDTQYF. CDR3 nucleotides: TGTGCCAGCACCCGGGACTACACAGATACGCAGTATTTT.

The J gene is TRBJ1-2, the V gene TRBV29-1, with no clear D. Germline values: CDR1 SQVTM, CDR2 ANQGSEA. The CDR3 has 15 residues. Trimming took off 6 bases at V and 8 bases at J, with 25 bases between the two ends. CDR3: CSVAPSPGLPWGYTF. CDR3 bases: TGCAGCGTCGCCCCGTCCCCCGGACTCCCCTGGGGCTACACCTTC.

The rearrangement links TRBV7-8 to TRBJ1-2; 7 nucleotides line up with TRBD1. The CDR3 length is 16 residues. The germline CDR1 and CDR2 sequences are SGHVS and FQNEAQ. Germline trimming cut 1 base from V and 1 base from J; bases unmatched to any gene: 6. The DNA of the CDR3 is TGTGCCAGCAGCTTAGAGGGGGCCTTACTTAACTATGGCTACACCTTC. Its translation: CASSLEGALLNYGYTF.

V usage is TRBV4-2 and J usage is TRBJ2-1, with a tentative D call TRBD2 (5 bases). This CDR3 spans 16 amino acids. Per germline, CDR1 LGHNA and CDR2 YNFKEQ. V lost 1 base and J lost 4, with 14 bases in between. CDR3 sequence: CASSQVSGRGYNEQFF. The DNA for the CDR3 is TGTGCCAGCAGCCAAGTTAGTGGTCGGGGATACAATGAGCAGTTCTTC.

The rearrangement uses TRBV12-5 and TRBJ2-3, with D possibly matching TRBD2 (5 bases). CDR1 is LGHNT and CDR2 is FRNRAP in the germline V gene. The CDR3 totals 15 residues. Between the trimmed V and J ends, which lost 4 bases and 2 bases, there was a span of 13 bases. DNA of the CDR3: TGTGCTAGTGGTTCGGACTCGGCCACCACAGATACGCAGTATTTT. Translated, it gives CASGSDSATTDTQYF. The full variable domain, in which reference TRBV12-5 and TRBJ2-3 provide the parts outside the CDR3, is DARVTQTPRHKVTEMGQEVTMRCQPILGHNTVFWYRQTMMQGLELLAYFRNRAPLDDSGMPKDRFSAEMPDATLATLKIQPSEPRDSAVYFCASGSDSATTDTQYFGPGTRLTVL.

The V and J genes are TRBV29-1 and TRBJ2-2; 9 bases align to TRBD1. The germline V gene has CDR1 SQVTM and CDR2 ANQGSEA. Unmatched junction bases numbered 18, after V lost 8 bases and J lost 5 bases. CDR3 size: 17 residues. CDR3 loop: CSTNGYIGGQGTGELFF. CDR3 bases: TGCAGCACCAACGGCTATATAGGTGGACAGGGGACCGGGGAGCTGTTTTTT.

This clone has just a few counts. This rearrangement joins TRBV18 to TRBJ2-7; 11 nucleotides line up with TRBD2. With V trimmed by 0 bases and J by 0 bases, 25 bases remained unmatched. Germline loops: CDR1 KGHSH, CDR2 LQKENI. This CDR3 region has 24 residues. The CDR3 DNA reads as TGTGCCAGCTCACCACCGATGGGACAGCTATCCTCCGGGACTAGCGGAAAGTACTCCTACGAGCAGTACTTC. This encodes CASSPPMGQLSSGTSGKYSYEQYF.

For the CDR3, the DNA is TGTGCCAGCTCAACGACTGTGTCTCCCCAAGAGACCCAGTACTTC. Protein product: CASSTTVSPQETQYF. The rearrangement joins TRBV18 to TRBJ2-5; no reliable D call. Trimming left V 5 bases short and J 1 base short, with 14 bases between. Germline values: CDR1 KGHSH, CDR2 LQKENI. The CDR3 consists of 15 residues.

The count of this clone is one. V gene TRBV6-5 combines with J gene TRBJ1-2, with D unresolved. Germline V gene sequence: CDR1 MNHEY, CDR2 SVGAGI. This CDR3 is 13 amino acids long. The germline V and J ends were trimmed by 5 bases and 8 bases, with 15 bases remaining between them. The DNA for the CDR3 is TGTGCCAGCAGTCCAAACCCGGAGTTGGGCTACACCTTC. Translation gives CASSPNPELGYTF.

The chain combines TRBV18 with TRBJ1-1; the D gene is possibly TRBD1 (6 bases). Germline values: CDR1 KGHSH, CDR2 LQKENI. The CDR3 covers 15 residues. Trimming removed 2 bases at V and 5 bases at J, with 15 bases between. CDR3 in DNA: TGTGCCAGCTCACCAGGGGGAGGGGGGAGGACTGAAGCTTTCTTT. This gives the protein CASSPGGGGRTEAFF.

The chain employs TRBV5-4 and TRBJ2-1; D might be TRBD1 (6 bases). CDR3 length: 16 residues. Germline V gene sequence: CDR1 SGHNT, CDR2 YYREEE (reference sequence). V was shortened by 2 bases and J by 4 bases, with 16 bases between the two germline ends. The CDR3 DNA reads TGTGCCAGCAGCTTTGGGGGCCAGGGCCCTTACAATGAGCAGTTCTTC. It codes for CASSFGGQGPYNEQFF.

The chain recombines TRBV18 with TRBJ2-1; D uncertain. The ends were cut back, 5 bases at V and 0 bases at J, with 8 bases in the middle. The CDR3 extends over 14 amino acids. Per germline, CDR1 KGHSH and CDR2 LQKENI. CDR3 sequence reads: CASSGGGSYNEQFF. As DNA, the CDR3 is TGTGCCAGCTCAGGCGGTGGCTCCTACAATGAGCAGTTCTTC.